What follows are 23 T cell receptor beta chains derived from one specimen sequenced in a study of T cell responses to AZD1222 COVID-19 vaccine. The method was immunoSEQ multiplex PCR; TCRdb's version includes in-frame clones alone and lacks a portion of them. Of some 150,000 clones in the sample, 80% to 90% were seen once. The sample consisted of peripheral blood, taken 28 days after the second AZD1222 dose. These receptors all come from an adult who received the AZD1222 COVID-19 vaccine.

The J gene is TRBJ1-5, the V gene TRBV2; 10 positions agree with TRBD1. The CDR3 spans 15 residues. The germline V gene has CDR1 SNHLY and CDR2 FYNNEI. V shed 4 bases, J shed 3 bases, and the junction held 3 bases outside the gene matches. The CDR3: CASSVDRGHNQPQHF. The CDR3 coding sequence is TGTGCCAGCAGTGTTGACAGGGGGCACAATCAGCCCCAGCATTTT.

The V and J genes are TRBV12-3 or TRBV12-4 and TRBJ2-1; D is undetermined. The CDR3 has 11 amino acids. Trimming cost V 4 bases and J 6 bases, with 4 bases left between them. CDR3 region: CASSWRNEQFF. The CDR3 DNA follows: TGTGCCAGCAGTTGGCGCAATGAGCAGTTCTTC.

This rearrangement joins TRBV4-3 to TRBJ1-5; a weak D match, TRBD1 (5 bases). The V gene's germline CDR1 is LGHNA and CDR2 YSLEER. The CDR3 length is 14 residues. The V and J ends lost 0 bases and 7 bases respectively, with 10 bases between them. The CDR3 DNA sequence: TGCGCCAGCAGCCAAGAATTCAGGGCACAGCCCCAGCATTTT. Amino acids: CASSQEFRAQPQHF.

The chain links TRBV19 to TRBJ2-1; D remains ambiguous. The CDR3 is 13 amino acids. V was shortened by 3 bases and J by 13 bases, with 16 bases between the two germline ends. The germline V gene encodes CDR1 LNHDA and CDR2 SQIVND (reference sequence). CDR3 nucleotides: TGTGCCAGTAGTATTAACCCGAGTGTATTACAGTTCTTC. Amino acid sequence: CASSINPSVLQFF.

The CDR3, as DNA: TGTGCCAGCAGGAGGGGGGGGGTATATTCACCCCTCCACTTT. Translated: CASRRGGVYSPLHF. V and J are TRBV27 and TRBJ1-6, with a weak D call TRBD1 (6 bases). The CDR3 loop spans 14 amino acids. The germline V gene encodes CDR1 MNHEY and CDR2 SMNVEV (reference sequence). V lost 6 bases and J lost 8, with 14 bases in between.

In nucleotides, the CDR3 is TGCAGCGTCCACGCTGTGGGCGTCTCTGAAGCTTTCTTT. This sequence encodes CSVHAVGVSEAFF. This rearrangement joins TRBV29-1 to TRBJ1-1; D unclear. Trimming removed 6 bases from V and 6 bases from J, with 17 bases in between. Germline V gives CDR1 SQVTM, CDR2 ANQGSEA. The CDR3 loop spans 13 amino acids.

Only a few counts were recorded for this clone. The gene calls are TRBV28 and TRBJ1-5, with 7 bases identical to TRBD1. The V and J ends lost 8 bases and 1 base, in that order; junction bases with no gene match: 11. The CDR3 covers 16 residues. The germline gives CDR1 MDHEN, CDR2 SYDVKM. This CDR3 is CASRGQRGKSNQPQHF. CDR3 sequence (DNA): TGTGCCAGCCGGGGACAGAGGGGTAAGAGCAATCAGCCCCAGCATTTT.

The CDR3 is CAWSREMTPNYGYTF. The CDR3 DNA is TGTGCCTGGAGTAGAGAGATGACTCCTAACTATGGCTACACCTTC. V and J are TRBV30 and TRBJ1-2; D gene ambiguous. V lost 2 bases and J 0 bases, leaving 13 bases between the germline ends. Germline CDR1 is GTSNPN and CDR2 is SVGIG (reference sequence). The length of the CDR3 is 15 residues.

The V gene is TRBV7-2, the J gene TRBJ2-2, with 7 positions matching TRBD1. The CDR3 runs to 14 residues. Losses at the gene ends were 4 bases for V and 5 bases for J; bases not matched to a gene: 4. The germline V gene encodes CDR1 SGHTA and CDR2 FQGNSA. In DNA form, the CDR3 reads TGTGCCAGCAGCTCGCGACAGGGTACCGGGGAGCTGTTTTTT. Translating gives CASSSRQGTGELFF.

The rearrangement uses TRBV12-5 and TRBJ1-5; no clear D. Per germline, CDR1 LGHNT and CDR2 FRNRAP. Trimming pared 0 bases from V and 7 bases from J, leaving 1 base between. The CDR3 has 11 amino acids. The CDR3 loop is CASGLVQPQHF. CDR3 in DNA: TGTGCTAGTGGTTTGGTCCAGCCCCAGCATTTT. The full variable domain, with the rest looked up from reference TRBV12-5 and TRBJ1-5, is DARVTQTPRHKVTEMGQEVTMRCQPILGHNTVFWYRQTMMQGLELLAYFRNRAPLDDSGMPKDRFSAEMPDATLATLKIQPSEPRDSAVYFCASGLVQPQHFGDGTRLSIL.

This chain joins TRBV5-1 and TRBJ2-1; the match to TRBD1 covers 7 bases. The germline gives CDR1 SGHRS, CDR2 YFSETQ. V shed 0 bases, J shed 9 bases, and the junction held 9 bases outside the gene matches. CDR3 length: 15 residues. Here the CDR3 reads CASSLGGGTSGEQFF. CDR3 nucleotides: TGCGCCAGCAGCTTGGGAGGGGGCACGTCAGGTGAGCAGTTCTTC.

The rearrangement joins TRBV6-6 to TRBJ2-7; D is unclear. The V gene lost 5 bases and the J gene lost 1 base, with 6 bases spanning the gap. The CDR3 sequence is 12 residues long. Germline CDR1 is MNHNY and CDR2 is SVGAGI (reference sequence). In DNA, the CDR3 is TGTGCCAGCAGTGCGGTTTCCTACGAGCAGTACTTC. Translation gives CASSAVSYEQYF.

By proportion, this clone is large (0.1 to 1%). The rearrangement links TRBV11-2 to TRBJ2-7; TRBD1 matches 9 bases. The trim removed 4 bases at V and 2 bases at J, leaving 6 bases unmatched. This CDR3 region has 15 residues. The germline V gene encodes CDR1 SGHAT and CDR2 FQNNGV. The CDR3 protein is CASSSRDRDPYEQYF. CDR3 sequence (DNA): TGTGCCAGCAGCTCACGGGACAGGGATCCCTACGAGCAGTACTTC.

Here the CDR3 DNA reads TGTGCCACGAGGGGGGGAGAGACCCAGTACTTC. As protein: CATRGGETQYF. This sequence joins TRBV2 and TRBJ2-5; tentative D call: TRBD2 (7 bases). Germline CDR1 reads SNHLY; CDR2 reads FYNNEI. CDR3 length equals 11 residues. V gave up 10 bases and J gave up 4 bases, with 10 bases separating them.

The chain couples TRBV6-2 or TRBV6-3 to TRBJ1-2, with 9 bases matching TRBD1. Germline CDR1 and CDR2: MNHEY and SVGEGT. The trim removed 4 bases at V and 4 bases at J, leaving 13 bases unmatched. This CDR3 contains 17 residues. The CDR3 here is CASSSFYTGGDRYGYTF. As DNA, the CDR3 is TGTGCCAGCAGTTCGTTTTACACAGGGGGCGATCGCTATGGCTACACCTTC.

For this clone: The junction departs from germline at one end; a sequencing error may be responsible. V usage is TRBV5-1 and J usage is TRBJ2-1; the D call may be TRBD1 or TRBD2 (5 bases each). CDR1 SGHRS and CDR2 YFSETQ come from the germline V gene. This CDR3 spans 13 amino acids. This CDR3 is CASSPPGTNEQLF. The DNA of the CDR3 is TGCGCCAGCAGCCCCCCGGGGACCAATGAGCAGCTCTTC.

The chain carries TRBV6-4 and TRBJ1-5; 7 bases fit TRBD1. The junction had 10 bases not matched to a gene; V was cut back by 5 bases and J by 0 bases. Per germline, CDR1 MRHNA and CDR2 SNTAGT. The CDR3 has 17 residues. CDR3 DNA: TGTGCCAGCAGTACGGGACAGAGAGACTATAGCAATCAGCCCCAGCATTTT. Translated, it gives CASSTGQRDYSNQPQHF.

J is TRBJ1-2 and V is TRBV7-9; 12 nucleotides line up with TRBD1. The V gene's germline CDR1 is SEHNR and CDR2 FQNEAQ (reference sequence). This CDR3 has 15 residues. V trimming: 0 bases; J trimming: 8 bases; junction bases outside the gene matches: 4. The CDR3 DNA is TGTGCCAGCAGCTTAGCCGGGACAGGGGGCGAGGGCTACACCTTC. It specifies CASSLAGTGGEGYTF.

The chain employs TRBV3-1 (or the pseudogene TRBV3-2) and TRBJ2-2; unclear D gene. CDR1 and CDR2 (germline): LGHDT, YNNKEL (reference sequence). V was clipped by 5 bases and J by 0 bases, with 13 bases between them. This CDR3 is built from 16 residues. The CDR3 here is CASSSRAPSNTGELFF. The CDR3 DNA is TGTGCCAGCAGCAGCCGGGCACCCTCGAACACCGGGGAGCTGTTTTTT.

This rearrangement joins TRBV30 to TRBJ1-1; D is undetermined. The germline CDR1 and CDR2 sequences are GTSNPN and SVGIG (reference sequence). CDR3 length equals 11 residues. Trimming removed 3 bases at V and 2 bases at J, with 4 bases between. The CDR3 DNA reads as TGTGCCTGGAGGGTAAACACTGAAGCTTTCTTT. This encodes CAWRVNTEAFF.

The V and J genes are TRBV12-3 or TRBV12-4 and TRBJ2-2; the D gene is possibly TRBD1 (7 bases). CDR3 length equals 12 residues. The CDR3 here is CVYRGGTGELFF. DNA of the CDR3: TGTGTCTACAGGGGAGGTACCGGGGAGCTGTTTTTT.

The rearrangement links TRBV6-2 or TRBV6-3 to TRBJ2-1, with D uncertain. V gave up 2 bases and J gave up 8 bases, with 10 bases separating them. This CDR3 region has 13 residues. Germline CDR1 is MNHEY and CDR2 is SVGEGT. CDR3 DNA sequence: TGTGCCAGCAGTTACCCCGGCAATTATGAGCAGTTCTTC. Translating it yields CASSYPGNYEQFF.

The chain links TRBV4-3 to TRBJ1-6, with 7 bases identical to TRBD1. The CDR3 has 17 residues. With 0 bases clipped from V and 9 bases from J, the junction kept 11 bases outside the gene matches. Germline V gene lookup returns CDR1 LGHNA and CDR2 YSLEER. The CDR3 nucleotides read TGCGCCAGCAGCCAAGATTTTGAAGACAGGGTCGGTTCACCCCTCCACTTT. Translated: CASSQDFEDRVGSPLHF.